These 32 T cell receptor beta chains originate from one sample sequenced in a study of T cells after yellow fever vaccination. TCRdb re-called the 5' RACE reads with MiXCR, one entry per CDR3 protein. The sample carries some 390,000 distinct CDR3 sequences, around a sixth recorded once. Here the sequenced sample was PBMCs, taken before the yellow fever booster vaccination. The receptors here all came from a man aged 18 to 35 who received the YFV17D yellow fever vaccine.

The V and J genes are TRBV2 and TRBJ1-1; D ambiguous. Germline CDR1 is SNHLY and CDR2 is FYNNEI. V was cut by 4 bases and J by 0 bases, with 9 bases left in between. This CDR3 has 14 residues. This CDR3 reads CASSVTALNTEAFF. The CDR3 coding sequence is TGTGCCAGCAGTGTAACGGCCCTGAACACTGAAGCTTTCTTT.

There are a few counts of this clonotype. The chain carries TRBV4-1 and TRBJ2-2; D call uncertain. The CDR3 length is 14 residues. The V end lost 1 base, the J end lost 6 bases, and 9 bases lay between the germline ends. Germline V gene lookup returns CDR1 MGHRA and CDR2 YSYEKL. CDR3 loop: CASSQGLGPGELFF. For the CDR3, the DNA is TGCGCCAGCAGCCAAGGGTTAGGTCCCGGGGAGCTGTTTTTT.

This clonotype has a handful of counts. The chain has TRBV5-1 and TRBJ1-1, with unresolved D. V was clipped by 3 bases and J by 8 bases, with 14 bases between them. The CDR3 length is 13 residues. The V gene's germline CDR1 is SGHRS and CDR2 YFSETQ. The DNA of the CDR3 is TGCGCCAGCAGCTCCTACGAAGGGAACGAAGCTTTCTTT. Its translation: CASSSYEGNEAFF.

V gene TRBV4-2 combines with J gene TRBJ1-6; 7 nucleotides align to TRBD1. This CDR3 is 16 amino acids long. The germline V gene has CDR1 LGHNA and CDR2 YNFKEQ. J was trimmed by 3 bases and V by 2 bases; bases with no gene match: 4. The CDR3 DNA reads TGTGCCAGCAGCCAACAAGGACAGGACTATAATTCACCCCTCCACTTT. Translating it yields CASSQQGQDYNSPLHF.

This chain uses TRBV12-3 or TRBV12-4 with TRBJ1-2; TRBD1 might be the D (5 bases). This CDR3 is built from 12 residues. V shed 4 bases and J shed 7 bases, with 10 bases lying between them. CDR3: CASSWGDGGYTF. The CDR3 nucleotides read TGTGCCAGCAGTTGGGGGGATGGTGGCTACACCTTC.

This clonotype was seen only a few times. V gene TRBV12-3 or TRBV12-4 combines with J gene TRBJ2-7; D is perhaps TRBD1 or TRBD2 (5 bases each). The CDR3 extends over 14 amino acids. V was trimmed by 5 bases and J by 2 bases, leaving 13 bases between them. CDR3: CASSAGTGPYEQYF. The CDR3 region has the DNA TGTGCCAGCAGTGCCGGGACGGGCCCCTACGAGCAGTACTTC.

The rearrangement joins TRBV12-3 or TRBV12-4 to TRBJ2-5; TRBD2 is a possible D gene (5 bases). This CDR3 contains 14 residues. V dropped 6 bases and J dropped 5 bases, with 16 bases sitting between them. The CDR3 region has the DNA TGTGCCAGCAGGACCATGACGAGAGGGGAGACCCAGTACTTC. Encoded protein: CASRTMTRGETQYF.

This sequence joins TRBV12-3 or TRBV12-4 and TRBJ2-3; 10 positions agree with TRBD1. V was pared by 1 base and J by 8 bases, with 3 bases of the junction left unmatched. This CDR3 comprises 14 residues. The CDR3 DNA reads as TGTGCCAGCAGTTTAGGACAGGGGGCGGGTACGCAGTATTTT. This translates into CASSLGQGAGTQYF.

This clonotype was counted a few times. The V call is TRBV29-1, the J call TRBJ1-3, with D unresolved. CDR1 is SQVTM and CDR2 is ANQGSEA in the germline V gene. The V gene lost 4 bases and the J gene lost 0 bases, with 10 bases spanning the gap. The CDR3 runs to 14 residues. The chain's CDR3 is CSVAQALSGNTIYF. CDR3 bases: TGCAGCGTTGCCCAGGCCCTCTCTGGAAACACCATATATTTT.

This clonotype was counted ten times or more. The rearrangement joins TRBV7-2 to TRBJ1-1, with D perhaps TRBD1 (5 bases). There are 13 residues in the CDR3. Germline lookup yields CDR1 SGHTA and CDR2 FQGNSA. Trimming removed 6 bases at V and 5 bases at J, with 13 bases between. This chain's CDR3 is CASSSIRDTEAFF. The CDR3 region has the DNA TGTGCCAGCAGTTCTATCAGGGATACTGAAGCTTTCTTT.

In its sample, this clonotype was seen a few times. The CDR3 coding sequence is TGTGCCAGCAGTGGTATGGTGGAGCACTTAATCCCTGAAGCTTTCTTT. Translating gives CASSGMVEHLIPEAFF. This rearrangement joins TRBV6-1 to TRBJ1-1, with unresolved D. Trimming removed 4 bases at V and 6 bases at J, with 21 bases between. This CDR3 has 16 residues. CDR1 and CDR2 from the germline V gene are MNHNS and SASEGT.

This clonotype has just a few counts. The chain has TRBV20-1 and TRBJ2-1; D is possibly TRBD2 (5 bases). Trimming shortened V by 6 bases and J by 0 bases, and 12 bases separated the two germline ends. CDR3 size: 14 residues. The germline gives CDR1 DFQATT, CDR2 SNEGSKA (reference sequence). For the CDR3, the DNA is TGCAGTGCCCGTTTGGGGAGCTCCTACAATGAGCAGTTCTTC. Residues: CSARLGSSYNEQFF.

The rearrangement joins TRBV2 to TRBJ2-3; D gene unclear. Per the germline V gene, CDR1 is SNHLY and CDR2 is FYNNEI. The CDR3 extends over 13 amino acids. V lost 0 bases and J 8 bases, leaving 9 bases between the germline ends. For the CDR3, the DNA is TGTGCCAGCAGTGAAGCCTCCGGTGGTACGCAGTATTTT. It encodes CASSEASGGTQYF.

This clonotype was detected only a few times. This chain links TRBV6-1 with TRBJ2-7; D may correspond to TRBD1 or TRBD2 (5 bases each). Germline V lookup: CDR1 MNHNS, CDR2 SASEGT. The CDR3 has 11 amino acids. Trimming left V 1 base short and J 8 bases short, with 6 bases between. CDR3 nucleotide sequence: TGTGCCAGCAGTGAAGGGGGGAAGCAGTACGTC. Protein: CASSEGGKQYV.

The CDR3 region is CSGSDIQTYGYTF. CDR3 DNA sequence: TGCAGTGGAAGCGACATACAAACCTATGGCTACACCTTC. The chain carries TRBV20-1 and TRBJ1-2; D remains ambiguous. Trimming removed 7 bases from V and 4 bases from J, with 16 bases in between. The CDR3 is made up of 13 amino acids. In germline, CDR1 is DFQATT, CDR2 SNEGSKA (reference sequence).

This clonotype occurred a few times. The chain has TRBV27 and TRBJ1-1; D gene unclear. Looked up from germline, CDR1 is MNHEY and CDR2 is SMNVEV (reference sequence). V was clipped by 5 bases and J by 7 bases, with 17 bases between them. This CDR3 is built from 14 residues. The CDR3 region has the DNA TGTGCCAGCAGTCCCCACGGACGAGCTTTTGAAGCTTTCTTT. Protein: CASSPHGRAFEAFF.

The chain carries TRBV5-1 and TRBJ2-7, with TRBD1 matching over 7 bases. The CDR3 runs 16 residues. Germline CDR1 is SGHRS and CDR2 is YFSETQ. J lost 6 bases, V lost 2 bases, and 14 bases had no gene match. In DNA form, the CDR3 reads TGCGCCAGCAGCTTCCCAGGGGGAGACATCCGATCCGAGCAGTACTTC. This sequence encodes CASSFPGGDIRSEQYF.

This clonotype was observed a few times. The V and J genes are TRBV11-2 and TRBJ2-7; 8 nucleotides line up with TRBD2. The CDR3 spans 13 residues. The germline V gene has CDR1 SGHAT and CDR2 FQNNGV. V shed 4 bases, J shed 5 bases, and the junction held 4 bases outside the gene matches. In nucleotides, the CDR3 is TGTGCCAGCAGCTCCAGCGGGGGAGACGAGCAGTACGTC. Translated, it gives CASSSSGGDEQYV.

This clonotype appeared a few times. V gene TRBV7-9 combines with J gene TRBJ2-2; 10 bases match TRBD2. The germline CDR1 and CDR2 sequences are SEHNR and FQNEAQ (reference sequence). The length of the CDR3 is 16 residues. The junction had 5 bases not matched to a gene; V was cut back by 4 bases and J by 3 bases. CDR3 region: CASSYSAGGDTGELFF. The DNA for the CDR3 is TGTGCCAGCAGCTACTCAGCGGGGGGGGACACCGGGGAGCTGTTTTTT.

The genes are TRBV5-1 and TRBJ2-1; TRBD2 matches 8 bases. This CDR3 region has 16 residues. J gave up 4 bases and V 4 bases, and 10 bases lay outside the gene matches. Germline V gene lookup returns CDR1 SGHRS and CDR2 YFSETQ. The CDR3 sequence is CASSSNGGAYYNEQFF. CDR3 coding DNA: TGCGCCAGCAGCAGCAACGGGGGGGCGTATTACAATGAGCAGTTCTTC.

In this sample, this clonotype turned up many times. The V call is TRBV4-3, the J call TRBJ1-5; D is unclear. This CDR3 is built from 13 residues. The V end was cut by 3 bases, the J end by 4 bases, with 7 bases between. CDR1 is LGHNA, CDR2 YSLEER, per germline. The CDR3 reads CASSHGENQPQHF. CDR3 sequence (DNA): TGCGCCAGCAGCCACGGAGAGAATCAGCCCCAGCATTTT.

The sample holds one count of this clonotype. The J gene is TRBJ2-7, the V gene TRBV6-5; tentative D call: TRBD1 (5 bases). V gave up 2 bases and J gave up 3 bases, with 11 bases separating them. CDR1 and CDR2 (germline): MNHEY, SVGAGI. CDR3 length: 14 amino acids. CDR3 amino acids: CASSYRTNVYEQYF. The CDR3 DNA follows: TGTGCCAGCAGTTACCGGACAAACGTCTACGAGCAGTACTTC.

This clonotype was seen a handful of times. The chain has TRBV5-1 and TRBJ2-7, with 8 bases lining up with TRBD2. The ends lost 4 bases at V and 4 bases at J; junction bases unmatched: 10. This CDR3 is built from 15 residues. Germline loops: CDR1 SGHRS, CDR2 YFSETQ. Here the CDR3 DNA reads TGCGCCAGCAGCACGGCTTTAGCGGGGTATTACGAGCAGTACTTC. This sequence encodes CASSTALAGYYEQYF.

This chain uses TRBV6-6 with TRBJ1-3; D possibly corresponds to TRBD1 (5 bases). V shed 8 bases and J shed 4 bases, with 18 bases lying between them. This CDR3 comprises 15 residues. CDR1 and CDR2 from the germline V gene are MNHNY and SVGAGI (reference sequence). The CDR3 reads CASRYRRDSGNTIYF. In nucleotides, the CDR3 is TGTGCCAGCCGCTACCGGAGGGACTCCGGAAACACCATATATTTT.

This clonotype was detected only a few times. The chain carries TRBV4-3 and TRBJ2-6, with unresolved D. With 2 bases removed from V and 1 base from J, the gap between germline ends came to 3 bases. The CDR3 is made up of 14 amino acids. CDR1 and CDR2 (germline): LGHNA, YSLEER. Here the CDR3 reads CASSQHSGANVLTF. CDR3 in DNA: TGCGCCAGCAGCCAACATTCTGGGGCCAACGTCCTGACTTTC.

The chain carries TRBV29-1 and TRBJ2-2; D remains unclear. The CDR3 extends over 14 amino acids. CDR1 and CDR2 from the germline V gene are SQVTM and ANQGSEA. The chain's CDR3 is CRVDTSNQDGELFF. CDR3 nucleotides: TGCAGGGTAGACACTTCAAATCAGGACGGGGAGCTGTTTTTT.

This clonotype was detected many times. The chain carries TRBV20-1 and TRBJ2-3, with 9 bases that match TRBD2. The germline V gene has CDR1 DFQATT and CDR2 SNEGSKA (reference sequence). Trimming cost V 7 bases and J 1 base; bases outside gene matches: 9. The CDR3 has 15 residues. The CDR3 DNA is TGCAGTGTCATGAAGCGGGGGGCCCGCACAGATACGCAGTATTTT. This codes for CSVMKRGARTDTQYF.

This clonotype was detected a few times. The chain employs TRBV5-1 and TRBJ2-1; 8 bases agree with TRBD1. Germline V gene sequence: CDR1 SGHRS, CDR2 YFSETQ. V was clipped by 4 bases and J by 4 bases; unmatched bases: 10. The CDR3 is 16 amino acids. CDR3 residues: CASSIRDRGPYNEQFF. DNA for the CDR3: TGCGCCAGCAGCATACGCGACAGGGGACCTTACAATGAGCAGTTCTTC.

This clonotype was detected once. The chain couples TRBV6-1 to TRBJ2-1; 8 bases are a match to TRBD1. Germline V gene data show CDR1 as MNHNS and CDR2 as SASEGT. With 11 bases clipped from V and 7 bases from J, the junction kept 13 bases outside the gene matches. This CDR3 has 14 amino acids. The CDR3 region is CACTRDRPWNEQFF. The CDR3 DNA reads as TGTGCCTGCACAAGGGACAGGCCCTGGAATGAGCAGTTCTTC.

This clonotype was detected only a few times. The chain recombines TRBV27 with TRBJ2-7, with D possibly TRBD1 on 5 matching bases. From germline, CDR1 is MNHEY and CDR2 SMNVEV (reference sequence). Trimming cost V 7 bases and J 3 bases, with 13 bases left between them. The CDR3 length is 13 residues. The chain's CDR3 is CASTLLGLYEQYF. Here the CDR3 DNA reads TGTGCCAGCACCTTACTGGGGCTCTACGAGCAGTACTTC.

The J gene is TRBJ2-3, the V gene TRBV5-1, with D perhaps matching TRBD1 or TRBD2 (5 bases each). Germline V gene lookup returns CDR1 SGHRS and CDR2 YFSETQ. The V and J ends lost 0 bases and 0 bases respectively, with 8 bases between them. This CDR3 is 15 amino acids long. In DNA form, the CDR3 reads TGCGCCAGCAGCTTGGGGGACCCCAGCACAGATACGCAGTATTTT. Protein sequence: CASSLGDPSTDTQYF.

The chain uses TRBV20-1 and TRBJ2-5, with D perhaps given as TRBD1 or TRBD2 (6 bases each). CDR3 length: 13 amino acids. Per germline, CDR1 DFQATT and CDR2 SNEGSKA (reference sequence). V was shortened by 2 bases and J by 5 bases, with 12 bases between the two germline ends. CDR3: CSARLEGGETQYF. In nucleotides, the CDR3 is TGCAGTGCTAGACTCGAAGGGGGGGAGACCCAGTACTTC.